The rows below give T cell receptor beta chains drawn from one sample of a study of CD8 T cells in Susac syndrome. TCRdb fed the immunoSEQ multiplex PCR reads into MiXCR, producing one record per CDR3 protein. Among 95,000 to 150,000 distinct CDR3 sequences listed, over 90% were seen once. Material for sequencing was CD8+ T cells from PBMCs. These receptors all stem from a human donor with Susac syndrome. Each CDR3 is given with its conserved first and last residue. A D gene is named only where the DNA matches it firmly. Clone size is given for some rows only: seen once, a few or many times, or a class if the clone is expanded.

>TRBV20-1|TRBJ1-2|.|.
CSAPAGGDYGYTF
TGCAGTGCCCCAGCTGGGGGGGACTATGGCTACACCTTC
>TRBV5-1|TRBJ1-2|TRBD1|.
CASSPTPDRTNYGYTF
TGCGCCAGCAGCCCTACCCCGGACAGGACTAACTATGGCTACACCTTC
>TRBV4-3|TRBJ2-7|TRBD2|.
CASSQVAGGRNEQYF
TGCGCCAGCAGCCAAGTTGCGGGGGGGCGGAACGAGCAGTACTTC
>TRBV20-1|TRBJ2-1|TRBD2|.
CSARGRAGALFSQFF
TGCAGTGCTAGAGGTCGAGCGGGGGCCCTCTTCTCGCAGTTCTTC
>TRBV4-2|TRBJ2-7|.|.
CASSQEGTGAYEQYF
TGTGCCAGCAGCCAAGAAGGGACGGGAGCCTACGAGCAGTACTTC
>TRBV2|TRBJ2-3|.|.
CASSEGAATDTQYF
TGTGCCAGCAGTGAAGGCGCCGCTACAGATACGCAGTATTTT
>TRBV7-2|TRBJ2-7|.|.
CASSPGTLLDEQYF
TGTGCCAGCAGCCCCGGGACCCTCCTGGACGAGCAGTACTTC
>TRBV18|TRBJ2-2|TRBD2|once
CASSPTKTSGVLGELFF
TGTGCCAGCTCACCAACAAAGACTAGCGGGGTCCTCGGGGAGCTGTTTTTT
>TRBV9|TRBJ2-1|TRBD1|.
CASAPPETGYNEQFF
TGTGCCAGCGCCCCACCTGAGACAGGGTACAATGAGCAGTTCTTC
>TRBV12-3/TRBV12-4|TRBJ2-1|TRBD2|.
CASSLAGLAGGMSEQFF
TGTGCCAGCAGTTTAGCGGGGCTAGCGGGGGGGATGAGTGAGCAGTTCTTC
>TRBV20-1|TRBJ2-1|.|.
CSASWGELGHNEQFF
TGCAGTGCTAGTTGGGGTGAATTAGGGCACAATGAGCAGTTCTTC
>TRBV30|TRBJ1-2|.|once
CAFLVGPLYGYTF
TGTGCCTTCTTGGTTGGGCCTCTTTATGGCTACACCTTC
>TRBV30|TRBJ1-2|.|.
CALRRGSDYGYTF
TGTGCCTTACGGCGGGGTTCGGACTATGGCTACACCTTC
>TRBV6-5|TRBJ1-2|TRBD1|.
CASTPGGLDGYTF
TGTGCCAGCACACCAGGGGGCCTGGATGGCTACACCTTC
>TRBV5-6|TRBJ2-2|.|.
CASSWGSGTGELFF
TGTGCCAGCAGCTGGGGGAGTGGGACCGGGGAGCTGTTTTTT
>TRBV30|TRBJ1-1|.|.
CAWELTAGAEAFF
TGTGCCTGGGAACTGACAGCGGGCGCTGAAGCTTTCTTT
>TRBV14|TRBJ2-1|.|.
CASSSRFVYNEQFF
TGTGCCAGCAGCTCGCGCTTCGTATACAATGAGCAGTTCTTC
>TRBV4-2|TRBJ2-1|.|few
CASSQEGVNEQFF
TGTGCCAGCAGCCAGGAGGGAGTGAATGAGCAGTTCTTC
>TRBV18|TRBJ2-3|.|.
CASSPDSEPSTDTQYF
TGTGCCAGCTCACCCGACAGCGAACCTAGCACAGATACGCAGTATTTT
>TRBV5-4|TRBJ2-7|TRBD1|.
CASSTGTGREQYF
TGTGCCAGCAGCACCGGGACAGGGCGGGAGCAGTACTTC
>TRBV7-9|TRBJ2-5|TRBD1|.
CASSTGQGEETQYF
TGTGCCAGCAGCACGGGACAGGGCGAAGAGACCCAGTACTTC
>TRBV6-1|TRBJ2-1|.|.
CASTLLAYGSSYNEQFF
TGTGCCAGCACCCTGTTGGCCTACGGGAGCTCCTACAATGAGCAGTTCTTC
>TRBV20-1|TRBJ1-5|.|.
CSAKGLDSSPNSNQPQHF
TGCAGTGCTAAAGGTCTTGACAGCTCTCCAAATAGCAATCAGCCCCAGCATTTT
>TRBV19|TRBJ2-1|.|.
CASGEGGGYNEQFF
TGTGCCTCCGGGGAAGGGGGGGGCTACAATGAGCAGTTCTTC
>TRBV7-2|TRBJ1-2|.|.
CASSFGVVYGYTF
TGTGCCAGCAGCTTCGGGGTTGTATATGGCTACACCTTC